The 30 T cell receptor beta chains presented below share a single source sample, sequenced in a study of ipilimumab plus nivolumab after autologous stem cell transplantation. This table comes from immunoSEQ multiplex PCR, and its TCRdb copy is limited to in-frame clones, with some not included. The sample has roughly 86,000 clones, approximately 83% seen once. Sequencing used PBMCs, obtained in a trial of ipilimumab plus nivolumab as post-transplant consolidation. The source of these receptors is a male donor with diffuse large B-cell lymphoma.

The gene calls are TRBV30 and TRBJ1-3; possibly TRBD1 for D (6 bases). This CDR3 region has 15 residues. V was shortened by 6 bases and J by 4 bases, with 19 bases between the two germline ends. Germline CDR1 GTSNPN, CDR2 SVGIG (reference sequence). CDR3 sequence reads: CACPEDRGPGNTIYF. Written as DNA, the CDR3 is TGTGCCTGTCCTGAGGACCGGGGGCCGGGAAACACCATATATTTT.

The V and J genes are TRBV27 and TRBJ1-5, with 11 bases lining up with TRBD1. CDR1 MNHEY and CDR2 SMNVEV come from the germline V gene (reference sequence). CDR3 size: 14 residues. V was clipped by 2 bases and J by 7 bases; unmatched bases: 1. CDR3 sequence (DNA): TGTGCCAGCAGTTTAGGGACAGGGGGACAGCCCCAGCATTTT. It encodes CASSLGTGGQPQHF.

The V and J genes are TRBV10-3 and TRBJ1-5, with 8 bases fitting TRBD1. Unmatched junction bases numbered 4, after V lost 6 bases and J lost 6 bases. The CDR3 sequence is 13 residues long. CDR1 ENHRY and CDR2 SYGVKD come from the germline V gene. CDR3 protein: CAIRTGEGQPQHF. DNA for the CDR3: TGTGCCATCAGGACAGGGGAGGGTCAGCCCCAGCATTTT.

This clone was counted a single time. This sequence joins TRBV6-5 and TRBJ2-3; D gene ambiguous. V was clipped by 6 bases and J by 4 bases, with 14 bases between them. Looked up from germline, CDR1 is MNHEY and CDR2 is SVGAGI. The CDR3 runs 14 residues. The CDR3 DNA reads TGTGCCAGCAGCCGGCGATTCGTCGCAGATACGCAGTATTTT. This encodes CASSRRFVADTQYF.

V usage is TRBV5-1 and J usage is TRBJ1-2; no reliable D call. V was shortened by 1 base and J by 4 bases, with 11 bases between the two germline ends. Germline CDR1 is SGHRS and CDR2 is YFSETQ. The CDR3 spans 14 residues. Written as DNA, the CDR3 is TGCGCCAGCAGCTTGAATACTCAAGCCTATGGCTACACCTTC. It translates to CASSLNTQAYGYTF.

The chain links TRBV5-4 to TRBJ2-3; 9 bases line up with TRBD2. This CDR3 comprises 16 residues. Germline CDR1 SGHNT, CDR2 YYREEE (reference sequence). Trimming cost V 4 bases and J 4 bases; bases outside gene matches: 10. CDR3 in amino acids: CASSGLAGGPADTQYF. In DNA form, the CDR3 reads TGTGCCAGCAGCGGGCTCGCGGGGGGGCCGGCAGATACGCAGTATTTT.

This clone was counted a few times. J is TRBJ1-2 and V is TRBV30, with 8 bases identical to TRBD1. CDR1 and CDR2 (germline): GTSNPN, SVGIG (reference sequence). The CDR3 extends over 16 amino acids. V shed 1 base, J shed 5 bases, and the junction held 12 bases outside the gene matches. CDR3 in amino acids: CAWSARTPGGGYGYTF. The CDR3 region has the DNA TGTGCCTGGAGTGCAAGGACTCCAGGGGGCGGATATGGCTACACCTTC.

The chain couples TRBV9 to TRBJ2-7, with TRBD1 as a possible D gene (6 bases). This CDR3 comprises 16 residues. The germline gives CDR1 SGDLS, CDR2 YYNGEE. Trimming pared 0 bases from V and 1 base from J, leaving 14 bases between. The CDR3 is CASSVGAGDISYEQYF. DNA of the CDR3: TGTGCCAGCAGCGTAGGGGCAGGGGATATTTCCTACGAGCAGTACTTC. Looking up the rest from reference TRBV9 and TRBJ2-7 gives the full variable domain: DSGVTQTPKHLITATGQRVTLRCSPRSGDLSVYWYQQSLDQGLQFLIQYYNGEERAKGNILERFSAQQFPDLHSELNLSSLELGDSALYFCASSVGAGDISYEQYFGPGTRLTVT.

The J gene is TRBJ2-7, the V gene TRBV4-3; D is perhaps TRBD2 (6 bases). Trimming stripped 1 base from V and 4 bases from J, with 14 bases between. The CDR3 loop spans 15 amino acids. The V gene's germline CDR1 is LGHNA and CDR2 YSLEER. The CDR3 bases are TGCGCCAGCAGCCAAGGGGGCACAGGAGGGTACGAGCAGTACTTC. This translates into CASSQGGTGGYEQYF.

The chain couples TRBV30 to TRBJ1-1; 12 nucleotides agree with TRBD1. CDR3 length: 13 amino acids. CDR1 is GTSNPN and CDR2 is SVGIG in the germline V gene (reference sequence). Trimming at V came to 3 bases and at J to 13 bases, leaving 9 bases not matched to a gene. Here the CDR3 reads CAWRGTGGSDGFF. CDR3 DNA sequence: TGTGCCTGGAGGGGGACAGGGGGCTCCGATGGTTTCTTT. The full variable domain, completed using reference TRBV30 and TRBJ1-1, is SQTIHQWPATLVQPVGSPLSLECTVEGTSNPNLYWYRQAAGRGLQLLFYSVGIGQISSEVPQNLSASRPQDRQFILSSKKLLLSDSGFYLCAWRGTGGSDGFFGQGTRLTVV.

J is TRBJ1-5 and V is TRBV6-1; D unresolved. The length of the CDR3 is 17 residues. Between the trimmed V and J ends, which lost 4 bases and 1 base, there was a span of 17 bases. Germline-derived CDR1 and CDR2 are MNHNS and SASEGT. This CDR3 is CASSVEGSSWSNQPQHF. The CDR3 bases are TGTGCCAGCAGTGTCGAGGGCTCAAGCTGGAGCAATCAGCCCCAGCATTTT.

This clone has more than one count but fewer than ten. This rearrangement joins TRBV11-2 to TRBJ1-3, with no clear D. Germline values: CDR1 SGHAT, CDR2 FQNNGV. Trimming stripped 1 base from V and 4 bases from J, with 14 bases between. The CDR3 is 16 amino acids. Written as DNA, the CDR3 is TGTGCCAGCAGCTTAGTGTCCGGGTTCGGCGGAAACACCATATATTTT. Translating it yields CASSLVSGFGGNTIYF. The full variable domain, its missing parts supplied by reference TRBV11-2 and TRBJ1-3, is EAGVAQSPRYKIIEKRQSVAFWCNPISGHATLYWYQQILGQGPKLLIQFQNNGVVDDSQLPKDRFSAERLKGVDSTLKIQPAKLEDSAVYLCASSLVSGFGGNTIYFGEGSWLTVV.

The chain recombines TRBV30 with TRBJ1-2; D is unclear. The V end was cut by 8 bases, the J end by 5 bases, with 15 bases between. Germline values: CDR1 GTSNPN, CDR2 SVGIG (reference sequence). This CDR3 has 12 residues. This chain's CDR3 is CAGYGADYGYTF. The CDR3 coding sequence is TGTGCCGGATACGGCGCCGATTATGGCTACACCTTC.

This chain joins TRBV11-1 and TRBJ2-5; no clear D gene. Germline CDR1 and CDR2: SGHAT and FQDESV (reference sequence). The CDR3 runs 15 residues. V lost 0 bases to trimming and J lost 2 bases, with 10 bases between them. CDR3 sequence (DNA): TGTGCCAGCAGCTTAGCGCCAGGCCCACAAGAGACCCAGTACTTC. Amino acid sequence: CASSLAPGPQETQYF.

This clone was observed a few times. The chain couples TRBV6-1 to TRBJ2-7; tentatively, D is TRBD2 (6 bases). Trimming left V 5 bases short and J 3 bases short, with 17 bases between. There are 15 residues in the CDR3. Germline-derived CDR1 and CDR2 are MNHNS and SASEGT. CDR3 sequence reads: CASSPRDDSGYEQYF. Written as DNA, the CDR3 is TGTGCCAGCAGTCCGCGGGACGACTCGGGCTACGAGCAGTACTTC.

The rearrangement joins TRBV18 to TRBJ2-7; a possible D gene is TRBD1 (6 bases). Germline CDR1 reads KGHSH; CDR2 reads LQKENI. CDR3 length: 13 residues. Trimming stripped 5 bases from V and 4 bases from J, with 12 bases between. The DNA of the CDR3 is TGTGCCAGCTCAAAATACAGGGAGTACGAGCAGTACTTC. It codes for CASSKYREYEQYF.

The chain has TRBV19 and TRBJ1-5, with no clear D. CDR3 length: 14 amino acids. V was clipped by 3 bases and J by 9 bases, with 15 bases between them. CDR1 is LNHDA and CDR2 is SQIVND in the germline V gene (reference sequence). The CDR3 nucleotides read TGTGCCAGTAGTATGGGGTCAGCCGATGGGCCCCAGCATTTT. Protein: CASSMGSADGPQHF.

V is TRBV4-1 and J is TRBJ2-5, with D possibly matching TRBD1 (6 bases). The CDR3 runs 15 residues. The V end was cut by 4 bases, the J end by 5 bases, with 17 bases between. Germline V gene data show CDR1 as MGHRA and CDR2 as YSYEKL. This CDR3 is CASSLAEQGGETQYF. Written as DNA, the CDR3 is TGCGCCAGCAGCCTGGCGGAACAGGGTGGTGAGACCCAGTACTTC.

The chain couples TRBV2 to TRBJ1-2; D perhaps matches TRBD1 (5 bases). The V end was cut by 1 base, the J end by 4 bases, with 13 bases between. CDR1 is SNHLY and CDR2 is FYNNEI in the germline V gene. CDR3 size: 15 residues. The DNA of the CDR3 is TGTGCCAGCAGTGAAGGGGGATTTGACAGCTATGGCTACACCTTC. Residues: CASSEGGFDSYGYTF.

The chain has TRBV5-6 and TRBJ2-7, with D tentatively TRBD2 (5 bases). V lost 3 bases and J lost 0, with 16 bases in between. The germline CDR1 and CDR2 sequences are SGHDT and YYEEEE. CDR3 length: 16 amino acids. CDR3 coding DNA: TGTGCCAGCAGCTCCCTCGGGGTATACCCCTCCTACGAGCAGTACTTC. Encoded protein: CASSSLGVYPSYEQYF.

The rearrangement joins TRBV15 to TRBJ1-1; D not certain. Germline assignment: CDR1 LNHNV and CDR2 YYDKDF (reference sequence). V shed 0 bases and J shed 0 bases, with 8 bases lying between them. This CDR3 spans 15 amino acids. CDR3 in DNA: TGTGCCACCAGCAGAGAGACATTCATGAACACTGAAGCTTTCTTT. Protein product: CATSRETFMNTEAFF.

The CDR3 sequence is CASSLASSGQGSSKNIQYF. CDR3 sequence (DNA): TGTGCCAGCAGCTTAGCTTCCTCCGGACAGGGATCATCCAAAAACATTCAGTACTTC. The chain has TRBV7-8 and TRBJ2-4; 8 positions match TRBD1. The J segment lost 2 bases and the V segment lost 0 bases, leaving 12 bases of the junction unmatched. The CDR3 length is 19 residues. Germline V gene data show CDR1 as SGHVS and CDR2 as FQNEAQ.

The chain carries TRBV13 and TRBJ2-7, with D perhaps matching TRBD1 (6 bases). Trimming took off 3 bases at V and 6 bases at J, with 15 bases between the two ends. Per the germline V gene, CDR1 is PRHDT and CDR2 is FYEKMQ (reference sequence). The CDR3 runs 14 residues. CDR3 nucleotide sequence: TGTGCCAGCAGCTTTCGACAGGTCCGGGCCGAGCAGTACTTC. Its protein product is CASSFRQVRAEQYF.

The chain couples TRBV18 to TRBJ2-2; D is undetermined. Germline lookup yields CDR1 KGHSH and CDR2 LQKENI. The CDR3 is made up of 14 amino acids. V lost 4 bases, J lost 1 base, and 7 bases lay in between. The CDR3 loop is CASSRAGNTGELFF. CDR3 DNA sequence: TGTGCCAGCTCACGGGCCGGGAACACCGGGGAGCTGTTTTTT.

The rearrangement joins TRBV2 to TRBJ2-3, with 8 bases that match TRBD1. This CDR3 is built from 15 residues. After removal of 7 bases from V and 5 bases from J, the junction contained 11 bases not matched to a gene. CDR1 is SNHLY and CDR2 is FYNNEI in the germline V gene. The CDR3 here is CASNQDRAIRDTQYF. The CDR3 bases are TGTGCCAGCAACCAGGACAGGGCGATTAGAGATACGCAGTATTTT.

Concerning this clone: The junction departs from germline at one end; a sequencing error may be responsible. The same CDR3 arises from other DNA sequences in this sample as well. The genes are TRBV6-5 and TRBJ1-2, with 8 bases aligning to TRBD1. Germline CDR1 and CDR2: MNHEY and SVGAGI. The CDR3 has 11 residues. The CDR3 loop reads CASRTGYDYTF. The CDR3 DNA is TGTGCCAGCCGGACAGGGTATGACTACACCTTC.

V is TRBV9 and J is TRBJ1-1; 9 nucleotides align to TRBD1. Germline CDR1 is SGDLS and CDR2 is YYNGEE. Trimming removed 0 bases from V and 7 bases from J; junction bases left unmatched: 1. This CDR3 comprises 13 residues. The CDR3 DNA follows: TGTGCCAGCAGCGTAGAGGACAGGGGTGAAGCTTTCTTT. It translates to CASSVEDRGEAFF.

The V call is TRBV28, the J call TRBJ1-2; no clear D gene. V lost 7 bases and J lost 3, with 18 bases in between. Germline lookup yields CDR1 MDHEN and CDR2 SYDVKM. The CDR3 covers 15 residues. The CDR3 loop reads CASMGVGGGDYGYTF. The CDR3 DNA follows: TGTGCCAGCATGGGAGTTGGAGGAGGCGACTATGGCTACACCTTC.

A note on this clone: Distinct nucleotide sequences in the sample also encode this CDR3. The chain uses TRBV15 and TRBJ1-5; D gene unclear. The germline gives CDR1 LNHNV, CDR2 YYDKDF (reference sequence). The CDR3 loop spans 12 amino acids. The ends were cut back, 0 bases at V and 7 bases at J, with 4 bases in the middle. The DNA of the CDR3 is TGTGCCACCAGCAGAGATTTCCAGCCCCAGCATTTT. The encoded protein is CATSRDFQPQHF.

This clone was recorded once. J is TRBJ2-7 and V is TRBV19, with D uncertain. CDR3 size: 15 residues. From germline, CDR1 is LNHDA and CDR2 SQIVND (reference sequence). Trimming left V 3 bases short and J 0 bases short, with 12 bases between. The CDR3 nucleotides read TGTGCCAGTAGTATCTCTCCGGTGAGCTCCTACGAGCAGTACTTC. Protein: CASSISPVSSYEQYF.